These T cell receptor beta chains were read from a single sample in a study of cytomegalovirus exposure and HLA in healthy donors. Using immunoSEQ multiplex PCR, the repertoire was profiled, and TCRdb retains in-frame clones only, with some absent. The sample includes around 200,000 clones, roughly 80% seen only once; the top ten take 3% to 4.5%. Sequenced input: PBMCs. The receptors here all came from a man aged 45-60 years in good health and CMV-seronegative. Each CDR3 is given with its conserved first and last residue. The D gene is left open where the match is weak. The size entry is marked missing in some rows and otherwise reads once, few, many or a size class.

clone size,D gene,J gene,V gene,CDR3 DNA,CDR3 protein
NA,TRBD2,TRBJ2-2,TRBV2,TGTGCCAGCAGTGAAGCGCTGGCGGGGGGGACCGGGGAGCTGTTTTTT,CASSEALAGGTGELFF
NA,NA,TRBJ1-2,TRBV7-2,TGTGCCAGTACTACAGGGAAACAGGCCTATGGCTACACCTTC,CASTTGKQAYGYTF
NA,TRBD1,TRBJ1-2,TRBV27,TGTGCCAGCTCTTTGCAGGGGGCAAACTATGGCTACACCTTC,CASSLQGANYGYTF
NA,NA,TRBJ1-1,TRBV6-5,TGTGCCAGCAGTTATTCCGGACAGTCTGAAGCTTTCTTT,CASSYSGQSEAFF
NA,TRBD1,TRBJ1-2,TRBV4-3,TGCGCCAGCAGCCAAGATATGGCGAGACAGGGGGCCGACTACACCTTC,CASSQDMARQGADYTF
NA,NA,TRBJ1-1,TRBV9,TGTGCCAGCAGCCTTGACAGTTACACTGAAGCTTTCTTT,CASSLDSYTEAFF
NA,NA,TRBJ1-4,TRBV5-4,TGTGCCAGCAGCTACCCGGAGTCGGGTGAAAAACTGTTTTTT,CASSYPESGEKLFF
NA,NA,TRBJ2-5,TRBV12-5,TGTGCTAGTGGTTTGCCGAGGGAGACCCAGTACTTC,CASGLPRETQYF
NA,NA,TRBJ1-4,TRBV30,TGTGCCTGGAGTGAGTGGGGGCTCACTGGCGAAAAACTGTTTTTT,CAWSEWGLTGEKLFF
NA,TRBD1,TRBJ1-1,TRBV6-5,TGTGCCAGCAGTTACTCGGGACAGGGGTTTGAAGCTTTCTTT,CASSYSGQGFEAFF
once,TRBD2,TRBJ2-3,TRBV4-3,TGCGCCAGCAGCTCAGACCAGCGGGGGAGCACAGATACGCAGTATTTT,CASSSDQRGSTDTQYF
NA,NA,TRBJ2-3,TRBV9,TGTGCCAGCAGCCCCAGACACCGAGCCACAGATACGCAGTATTTT,CASSPRHRATDTQYF
NA,NA,TRBJ1-3,TRBV2,TGTGCCAGCAGCGAAGACATGGGAAACACCATATATTTT,CASSEDMGNTIYF
NA,NA,TRBJ1-1,TRBV7-8,TGTGCCAGCAGCTTAGTGTTCGGGCAGGGGATGAACACTGAAGCTTTCTTT,CASSLVFGQGMNTEAFF
NA,NA,TRBJ1-3,TRBV6-6,TGTGCCAGCAAGGCGGCCTCTGGAAACACCATATATTTT,CASKAASGNTIYF
NA,NA,TRBJ2-2,TRBV11-3,TGTGCCAGCAGCAATAGAGGTGGCACCGGGGAGCTGTTTTTT,CASSNRGGTGELFF
NA,NA,TRBJ1-3,TRBV7-9,TGTGCCAGCAGCCCCTCGGGAGGAAACACCATATATTTT,CASSPSGGNTIYF
NA,TRBD2,TRBJ2-1,TRBV11-2,TGTGCCAGCAGCTTAGAAAGCGGGGTCGATGAGCAGTTCTTC,CASSLESGVDEQFF
NA,TRBD1,TRBJ1-1,TRBV27,TGTGCCAGCAGTCGACAGGGGGGCACTGAAGCTTTCTTT,CASSRQGGTEAFF
NA,TRBD1,TRBJ1-6,TRBV6-5,TGTGCCAGCAGCCAGACAGGGGGCAATTCACCCCTCCACTTT,CASSQTGGNSPLHF
NA,NA,TRBJ2-2,TRBV25-1,TGTGCCAGCAGAGAAATGCAACAGGGAGGGGAGCTGTTTTTT,CASREMQQGGELFF
NA,NA,TRBJ1-1,TRBV15,TGTGCCACCAGCTTACCGTGGCTCGCTGAAGCTTTCTTT,CATSLPWLAEAFF
NA,NA,TRBJ2-6,TRBV19,TGTGCCAGTAGTGCCAGATCTGGGGCCAACGTCCTGACTTTC,CASSARSGANVLTF
few,NA,TRBJ1-1,TRBV5-1,TGCGCCAGCAGCTGGGGAGCCGTGAACACTGAAGCTTTCTTT,CASSWGAVNTEAFF
NA,TRBD1,TRBJ2-3,TRBV13,TGTGCCAGCAGCTTATCTACAGGGGGTTGGACAGATACGCAGTATTTT,CASSLSTGGWTDTQYF
NA,TRBD2,TRBJ2-1,TRBV9,TGTGCCAGCAGCGTAAGCCAGGGACTACCCAATGAGCAGTTCTTC,CASSVSQGLPNEQFF
NA,NA,TRBJ1-1,TRBV2,TGTGCCAGCAGCCGTGAGGGCTACACTGAAGCTTTCTTT,CASSREGYTEAFF
few,NA,TRBJ1-3,TRBV20-1,TGCAGTATATTCTCTGGAAACACCATATATTTT,CSIFSGNTIYF
NA,TRBD2,TRBJ2-1,TRBV19,TGTGCCAGTAGTATAGATGGGGGGGATTACAATGAGCAGTTCTTC,CASSIDGGDYNEQFF